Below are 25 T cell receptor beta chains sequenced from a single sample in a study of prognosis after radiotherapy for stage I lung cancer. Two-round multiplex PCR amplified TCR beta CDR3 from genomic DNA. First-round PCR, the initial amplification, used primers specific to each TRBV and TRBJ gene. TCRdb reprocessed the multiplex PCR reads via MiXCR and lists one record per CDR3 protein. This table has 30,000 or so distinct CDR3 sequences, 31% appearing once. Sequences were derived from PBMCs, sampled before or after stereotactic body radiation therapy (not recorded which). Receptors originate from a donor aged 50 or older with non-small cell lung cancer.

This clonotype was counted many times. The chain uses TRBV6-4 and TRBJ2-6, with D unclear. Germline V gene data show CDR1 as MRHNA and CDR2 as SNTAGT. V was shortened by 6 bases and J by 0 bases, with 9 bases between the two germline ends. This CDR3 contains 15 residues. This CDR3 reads CASSPDDSGANVLTF. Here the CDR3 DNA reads TGTGCCAGCAGCCCCGACGACTCTGGGGCCAACGTCCTGACTTTC.

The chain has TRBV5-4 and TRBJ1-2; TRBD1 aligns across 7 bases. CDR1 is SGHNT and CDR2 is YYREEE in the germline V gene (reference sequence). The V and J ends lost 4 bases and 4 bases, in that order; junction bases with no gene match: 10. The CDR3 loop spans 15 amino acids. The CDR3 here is CASSGDSEWFYGYTF. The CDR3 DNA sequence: TGTGCCAGCAGCGGGGACAGTGAGTGGTTCTATGGCTACACCTTC.

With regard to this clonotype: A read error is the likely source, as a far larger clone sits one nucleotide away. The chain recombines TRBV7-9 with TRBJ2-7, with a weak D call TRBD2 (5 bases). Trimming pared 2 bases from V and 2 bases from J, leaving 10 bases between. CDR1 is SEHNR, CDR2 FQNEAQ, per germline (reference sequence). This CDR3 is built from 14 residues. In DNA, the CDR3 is TGTGCCAGCAGCTTATATTCTAGCACCTACGAGCAGTACTTC. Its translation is CASSLYSSTYEQYF.

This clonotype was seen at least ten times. CDR3 amino acids: CAISPGQGMGNTEAFF. The CDR3 nucleotides are TGTGCCATCAGCCCGGGACAGGGTATGGGGAACACTGAAGCTTTCTTT. The chain has TRBV10-3 and TRBJ1-1; 9 positions agree with TRBD1. Losses at the gene ends were 6 bases for V and 1 base for J; bases not matched to a gene: 9. Germline-derived CDR1 and CDR2 are ENHRY and SYGVKD. The CDR3 has 16 amino acids.

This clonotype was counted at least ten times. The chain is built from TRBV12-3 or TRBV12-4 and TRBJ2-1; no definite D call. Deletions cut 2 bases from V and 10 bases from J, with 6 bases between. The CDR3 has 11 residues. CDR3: CASSLIGEQFF. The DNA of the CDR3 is TGTGCCAGCAGTTTAATCGGGGAGCAGTTCTTC.

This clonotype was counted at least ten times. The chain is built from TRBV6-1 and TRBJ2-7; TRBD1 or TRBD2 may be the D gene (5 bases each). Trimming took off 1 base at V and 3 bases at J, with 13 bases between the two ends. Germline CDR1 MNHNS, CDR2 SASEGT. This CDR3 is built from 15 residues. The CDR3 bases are TGTGCCAGCAGTGAAGGGGTTGGGGGAGACTACGAGCAGTACTTC. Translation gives CASSEGVGGDYEQYF.

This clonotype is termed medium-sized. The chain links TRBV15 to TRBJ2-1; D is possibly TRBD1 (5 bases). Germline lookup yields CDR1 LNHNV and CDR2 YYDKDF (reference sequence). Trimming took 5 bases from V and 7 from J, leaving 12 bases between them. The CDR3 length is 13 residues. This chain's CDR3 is CATSSRAGNEQFF. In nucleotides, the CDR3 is TGTGCCACCAGCTCTCGGGCAGGGAATGAGCAGTTCTTC.

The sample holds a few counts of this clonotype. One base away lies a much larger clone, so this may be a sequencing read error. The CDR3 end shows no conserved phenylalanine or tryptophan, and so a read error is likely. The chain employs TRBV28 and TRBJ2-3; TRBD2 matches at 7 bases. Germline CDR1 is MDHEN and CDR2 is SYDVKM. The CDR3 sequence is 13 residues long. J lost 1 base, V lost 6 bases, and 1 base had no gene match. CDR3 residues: CASRSGGTDTQYL. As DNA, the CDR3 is TGTGCCAGCAGAAGCGGGGGCACAGATACGCAGTATCTT.

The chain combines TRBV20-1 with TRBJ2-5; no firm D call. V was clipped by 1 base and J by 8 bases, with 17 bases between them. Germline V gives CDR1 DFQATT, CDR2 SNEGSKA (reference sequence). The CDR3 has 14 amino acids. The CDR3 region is CSARAGLSHETQYF. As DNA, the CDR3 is TGCAGTGCTAGAGCCGGGCTGTCACATGAAACCCAGTACTTC.

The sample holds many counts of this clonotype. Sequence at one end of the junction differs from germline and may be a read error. The CDR3 sequence: CASLRDRDPGRASF. The CDR3 DNA reads TGTGCCAGCTTAAGAGACAGGGATCCCGGTAGGGCCAGCTTC. V and J are TRBV2 and TRBJ1-2; 7 bases are shared with TRBD1. Germline-derived CDR1 and CDR2 are SNHLY and FYNNEI. CDR3 size: 14 residues.

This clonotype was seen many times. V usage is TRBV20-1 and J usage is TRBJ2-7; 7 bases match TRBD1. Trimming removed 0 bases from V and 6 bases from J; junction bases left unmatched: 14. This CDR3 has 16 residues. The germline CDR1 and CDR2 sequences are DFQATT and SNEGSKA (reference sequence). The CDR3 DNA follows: TGCAGTGCTAGAGATACCCTGACAGGGCTATCGGGCGAGCAGTACTTC. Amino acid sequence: CSARDTLTGLSGEQYF.

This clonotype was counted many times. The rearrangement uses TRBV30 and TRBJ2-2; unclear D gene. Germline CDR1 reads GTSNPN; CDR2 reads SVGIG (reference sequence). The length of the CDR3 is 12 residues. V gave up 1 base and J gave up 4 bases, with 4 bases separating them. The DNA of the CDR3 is TGTGCCTGGAGTGGATCCACCGGGGAGCTGTTTTTT. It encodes CAWSGSTGELFF.

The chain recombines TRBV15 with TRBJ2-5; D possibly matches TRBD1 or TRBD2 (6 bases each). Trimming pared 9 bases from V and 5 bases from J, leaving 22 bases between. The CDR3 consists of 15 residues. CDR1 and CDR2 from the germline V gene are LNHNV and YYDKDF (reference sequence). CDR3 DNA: TGTGCCACAAGATTTACACCGGGGGCCGGGGAGACCCAGTACTTC. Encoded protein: CATRFTPGAGETQYF. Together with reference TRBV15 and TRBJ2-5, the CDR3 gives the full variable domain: DAMVIQNPRYQVTQFGKPVTLSCSQTLNHNVMYWYQQKSSQAPKLLFHYYDKDFNNEADTPDNFQSRRPNTSFCFLDIRSPGLGDTAMYLCATRFTPGAGETQYFGPGTRLLVL.

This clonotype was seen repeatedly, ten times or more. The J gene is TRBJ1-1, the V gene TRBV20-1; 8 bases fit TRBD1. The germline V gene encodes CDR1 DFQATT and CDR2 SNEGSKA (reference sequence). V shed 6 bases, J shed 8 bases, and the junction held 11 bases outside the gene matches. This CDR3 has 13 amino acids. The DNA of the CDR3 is TGCAGTGCAAGGGACAGGAACCTGGGGGAAGCTTTCTTT. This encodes CSARDRNLGEAFF.

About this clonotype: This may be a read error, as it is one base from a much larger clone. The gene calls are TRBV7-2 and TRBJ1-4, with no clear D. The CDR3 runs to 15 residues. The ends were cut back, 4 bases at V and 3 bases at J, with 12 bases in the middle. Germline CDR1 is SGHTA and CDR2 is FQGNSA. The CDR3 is CASSYQAISNEKLFF. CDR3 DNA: TGTGCCAGCAGCTACCAGGCGATTTCTAATGAAAAACTGTTTTTT.

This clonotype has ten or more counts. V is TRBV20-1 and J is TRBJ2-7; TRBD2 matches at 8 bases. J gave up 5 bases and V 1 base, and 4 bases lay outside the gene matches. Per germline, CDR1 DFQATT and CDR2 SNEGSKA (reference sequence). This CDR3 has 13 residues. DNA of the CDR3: TGCAGTGCTAGAGTAGCGGGGCGCAACGAGCAGTACTTC. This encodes CSARVAGRNEQYF.

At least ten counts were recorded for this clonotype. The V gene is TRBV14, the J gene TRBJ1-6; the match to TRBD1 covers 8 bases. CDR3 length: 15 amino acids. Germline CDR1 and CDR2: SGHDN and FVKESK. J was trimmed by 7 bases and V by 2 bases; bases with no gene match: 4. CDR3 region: CASSQSTGVNSPLHF. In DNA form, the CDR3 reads TGTGCCAGCAGCCAATCGACAGGGGTAAATTCACCCCTCCACTTT.

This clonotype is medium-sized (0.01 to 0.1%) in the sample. The chain's CDR3 is CASSSSGRGTDTQYF. In DNA, the CDR3 is TGTGCCAGCAGTAGTAGCGGGAGGGGCACAGATACGCAGTATTTT. The V gene is TRBV2, the J gene TRBJ2-3; 11 bases fit TRBD2. The CDR3 consists of 15 residues. V was pared by 5 bases and J by 1 base, with 2 bases of the junction left unmatched. Germline CDR1 reads SNHLY; CDR2 reads FYNNEI.

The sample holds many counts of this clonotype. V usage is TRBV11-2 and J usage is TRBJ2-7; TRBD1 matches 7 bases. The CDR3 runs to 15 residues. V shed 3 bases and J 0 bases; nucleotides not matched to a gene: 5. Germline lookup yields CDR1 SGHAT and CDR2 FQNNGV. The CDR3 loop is CASSFSTGASYEQYF. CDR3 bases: TGTGCCAGCAGCTTCTCTACAGGGGCCTCCTACGAGCAGTACTTC.

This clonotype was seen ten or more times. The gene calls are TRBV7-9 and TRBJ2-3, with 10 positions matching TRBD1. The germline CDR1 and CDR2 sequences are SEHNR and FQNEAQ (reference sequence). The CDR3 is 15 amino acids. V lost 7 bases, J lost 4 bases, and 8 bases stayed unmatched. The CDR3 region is CASKTGTGASDTQYF. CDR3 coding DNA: TGTGCCAGCAAAACCGGGACAGGGGCATCAGATACGCAGTATTTT.

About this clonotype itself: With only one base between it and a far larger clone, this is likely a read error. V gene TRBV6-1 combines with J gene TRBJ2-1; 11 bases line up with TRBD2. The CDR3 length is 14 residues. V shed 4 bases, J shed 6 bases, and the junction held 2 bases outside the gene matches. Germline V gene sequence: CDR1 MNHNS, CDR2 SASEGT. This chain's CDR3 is CASSVAGGSNEQFF. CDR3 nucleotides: TGTGCCAGCAGTGTAGCGGGGGGGAGCAATGAGCAGTTCTTC.

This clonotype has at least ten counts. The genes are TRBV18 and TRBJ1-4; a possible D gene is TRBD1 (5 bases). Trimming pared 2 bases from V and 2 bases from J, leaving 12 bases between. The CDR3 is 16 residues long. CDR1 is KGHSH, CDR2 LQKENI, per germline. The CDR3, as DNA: TGTGCCAGCTCACCATTCGCCAGGGATACTAATGAAAAACTGTTTTTT. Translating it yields CASSPFARDTNEKLFF. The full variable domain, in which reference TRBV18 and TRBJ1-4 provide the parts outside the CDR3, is NAGVMQNPRHLVRRRGQEARLRCSPMKGHSHVYWYRQLPEEGLKFMVYLQKENIIDESGMPKERFSAEFPKEGPSILRIQQVVRGDSAAYFCASSPFARDTNEKLFFGSGTQLSVL.

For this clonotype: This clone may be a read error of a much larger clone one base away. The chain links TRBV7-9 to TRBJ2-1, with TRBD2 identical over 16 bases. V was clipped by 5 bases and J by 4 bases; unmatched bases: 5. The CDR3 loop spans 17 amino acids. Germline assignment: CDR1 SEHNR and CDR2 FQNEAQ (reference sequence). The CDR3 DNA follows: TGTGCCAGCAGCGAGGGGACTAGCGGGGGGGTATACAATGAGCAGTTCTTC. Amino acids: CASSEGTSGGVYNEQFF.

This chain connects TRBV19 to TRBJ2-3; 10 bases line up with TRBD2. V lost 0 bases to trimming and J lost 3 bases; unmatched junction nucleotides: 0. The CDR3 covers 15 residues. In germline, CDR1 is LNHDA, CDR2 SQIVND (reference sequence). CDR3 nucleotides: TGTGCCAGTAGTATAGAGACTAGCGGGACAGATACGCAGTATTTT. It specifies CASSIETSGTDTQYF. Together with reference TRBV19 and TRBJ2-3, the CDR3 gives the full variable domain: DGGITQSPKYLFRKEGQNVTLSCEQNLNHDAMYWYRQDPGQGLRLIYYSQIVNDFQKGDIAEGYSVSREKKESFPLTVTSAQKNPTAFYLCASSIETSGTDTQYFGPGTRLTVL.

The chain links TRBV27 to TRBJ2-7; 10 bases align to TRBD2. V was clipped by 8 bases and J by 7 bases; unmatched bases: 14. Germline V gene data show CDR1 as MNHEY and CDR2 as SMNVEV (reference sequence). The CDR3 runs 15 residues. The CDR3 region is CASPTKSGRAREQYF. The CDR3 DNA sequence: TGTGCCAGCCCCACGAAGAGCGGGAGGGCTCGTGAGCAGTACTTC.